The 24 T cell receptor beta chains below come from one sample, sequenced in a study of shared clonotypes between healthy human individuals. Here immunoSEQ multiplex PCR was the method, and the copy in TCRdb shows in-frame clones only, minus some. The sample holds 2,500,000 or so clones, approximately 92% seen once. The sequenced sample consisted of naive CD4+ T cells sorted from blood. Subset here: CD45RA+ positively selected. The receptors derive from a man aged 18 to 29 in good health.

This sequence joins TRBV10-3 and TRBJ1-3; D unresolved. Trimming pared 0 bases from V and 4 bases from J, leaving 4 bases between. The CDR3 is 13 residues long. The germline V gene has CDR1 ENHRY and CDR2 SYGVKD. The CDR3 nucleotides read TGTGCCATCAGTGAGTCAAGGGGAAACACCATATATTTT. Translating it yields CAISESRGNTIYF.

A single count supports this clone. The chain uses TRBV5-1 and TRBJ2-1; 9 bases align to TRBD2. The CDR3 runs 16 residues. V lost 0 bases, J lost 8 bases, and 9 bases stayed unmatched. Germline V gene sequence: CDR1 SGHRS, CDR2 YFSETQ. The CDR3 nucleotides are TGCGCCAGCAGCTTGGCCGGGACTAGCTCAGGCGATGAGCAGTTCTTC. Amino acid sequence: CASSLAGTSSGDEQFF.

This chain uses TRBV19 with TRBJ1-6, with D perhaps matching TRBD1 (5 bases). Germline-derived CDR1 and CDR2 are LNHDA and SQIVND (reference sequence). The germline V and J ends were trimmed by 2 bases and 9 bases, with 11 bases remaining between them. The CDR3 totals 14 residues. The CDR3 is CASSIQGIGSPLHF. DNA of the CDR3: TGTGCCAGTAGTATACAGGGAATCGGTTCACCCCTCCACTTT.

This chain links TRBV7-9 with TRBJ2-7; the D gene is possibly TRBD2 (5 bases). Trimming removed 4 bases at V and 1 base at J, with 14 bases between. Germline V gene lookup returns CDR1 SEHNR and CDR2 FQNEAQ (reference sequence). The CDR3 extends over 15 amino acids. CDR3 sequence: CASSWGEVRSYEQYF. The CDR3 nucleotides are TGTGCCAGCAGCTGGGGAGAGGTTCGATCCTACGAGCAGTACTTC.

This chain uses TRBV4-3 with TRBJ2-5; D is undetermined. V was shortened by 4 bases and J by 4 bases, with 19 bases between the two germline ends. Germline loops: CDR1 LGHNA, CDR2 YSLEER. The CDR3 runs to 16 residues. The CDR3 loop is CASSREPPGRAETQYF. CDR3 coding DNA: TGCGCCAGCAGCCGAGAACCCCCGGGTAGAGCAGAGACCCAGTACTTC.

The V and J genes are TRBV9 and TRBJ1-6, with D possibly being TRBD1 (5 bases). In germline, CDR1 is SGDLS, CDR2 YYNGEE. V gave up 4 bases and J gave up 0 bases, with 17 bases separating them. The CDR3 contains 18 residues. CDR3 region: CASSRGVGRSSYNSPLHF. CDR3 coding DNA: TGTGCCAGCAGCCGAGGGGTGGGGCGCAGCTCCTATAATTCACCCCTCCACTTT.

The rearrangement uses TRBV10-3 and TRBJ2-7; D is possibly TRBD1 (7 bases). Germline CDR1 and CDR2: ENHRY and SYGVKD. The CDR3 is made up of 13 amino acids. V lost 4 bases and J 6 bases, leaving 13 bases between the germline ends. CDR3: CAISGQGGSEQYF. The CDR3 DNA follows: TGTGCCATCAGTGGGCAGGGGGGTTCCGAGCAGTACTTC.

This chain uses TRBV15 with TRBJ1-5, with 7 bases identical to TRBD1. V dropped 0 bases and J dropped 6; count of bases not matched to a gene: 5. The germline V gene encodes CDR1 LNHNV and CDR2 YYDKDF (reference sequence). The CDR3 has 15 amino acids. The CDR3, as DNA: TGTGCCACCAGCAGAGATAAAGCAGGGGGTCAGCCCCAGCATTTT. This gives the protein CATSRDKAGGQPQHF. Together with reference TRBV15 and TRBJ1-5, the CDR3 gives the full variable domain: DAMVIQNPRYQVTQFGKPVTLSCSQTLNHNVMYWYQQKSSQAPKLLFHYYDKDFNNEADTPDNFQSRRPNTSFCFLDIRSPGLGDTAMYLCATSRDKAGGQPQHFGDGTRLSIL.

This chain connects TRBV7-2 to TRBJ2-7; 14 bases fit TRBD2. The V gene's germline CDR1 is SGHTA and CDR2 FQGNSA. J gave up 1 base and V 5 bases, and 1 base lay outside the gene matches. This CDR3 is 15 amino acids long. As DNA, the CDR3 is TGTGCCAGCAGCGGGACTAGCGGGAGTTCCTACGAGCAGTACTTC. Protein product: CASSGTSGSSYEQYF.

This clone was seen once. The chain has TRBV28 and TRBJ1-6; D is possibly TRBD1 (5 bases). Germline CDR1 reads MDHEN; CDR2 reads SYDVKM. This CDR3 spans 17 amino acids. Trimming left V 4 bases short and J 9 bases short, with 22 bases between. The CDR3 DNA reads TGTGCCAGCAGTTCAGGACCAAGACAGAGGTGCAGTTCACCCCTCCACTTT. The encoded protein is CASSSGPRQRCSSPLHF.

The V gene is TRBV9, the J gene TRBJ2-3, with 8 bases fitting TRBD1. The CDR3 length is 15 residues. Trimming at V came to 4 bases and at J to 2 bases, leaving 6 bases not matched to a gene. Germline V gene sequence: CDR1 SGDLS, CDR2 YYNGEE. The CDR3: CASSPRDRTTDTQYF. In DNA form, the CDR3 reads TGTGCCAGCAGCCCACGGGACAGGACCACAGATACGCAGTATTTT.

CDR3 bases: TGTGCCTGGACCGCCTCCCGAAATAACTATGGCTACACCTTC. The encoded protein is CAWTASRNNYGYTF. The chain has TRBV30 and TRBJ1-2, with D uncertain. Germline V gives CDR1 GTSNPN, CDR2 SVGIG (reference sequence). The CDR3 runs 14 residues. V gave up 4 bases and J gave up 1 base, with 13 bases separating them.

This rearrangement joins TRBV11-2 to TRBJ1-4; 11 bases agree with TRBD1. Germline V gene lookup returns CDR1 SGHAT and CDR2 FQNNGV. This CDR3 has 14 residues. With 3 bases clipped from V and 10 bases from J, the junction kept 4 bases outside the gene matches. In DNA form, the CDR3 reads TGTGCCAGCAGCTTGGGACAGGGGGAGGGAAAACTGTTTTTT. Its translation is CASSLGQGEGKLFF. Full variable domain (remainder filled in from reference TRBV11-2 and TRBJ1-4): EAGVAQSPRYKIIEKRQSVAFWCNPISGHATLYWYQQILGQGPKLLIQFQNNGVVDDSQLPKDRFSAERLKGVDSTLKIQPAKLEDSAVYLCASSLGQGEGKLFFGSGTQLSVL.

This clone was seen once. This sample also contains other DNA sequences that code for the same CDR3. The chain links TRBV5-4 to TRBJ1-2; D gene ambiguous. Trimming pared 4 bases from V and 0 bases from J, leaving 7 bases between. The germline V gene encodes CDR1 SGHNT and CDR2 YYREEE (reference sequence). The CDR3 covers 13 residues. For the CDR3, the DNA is TGTGCCAGCAGCCTCCGCGCTAACTATGGCTACACCTTC. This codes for CASSLRANYGYTF. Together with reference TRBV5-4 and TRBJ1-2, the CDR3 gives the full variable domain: ETGVTQSPTHLIKTRGQQVTLRCSSQSGHNTVSWYQQALGQGPQFIFQYYREEENGRGNFPPRFSGLQFPNYSSELNVNALELDDSALYLCASSLRANYGYTFGSGTRLTVV.

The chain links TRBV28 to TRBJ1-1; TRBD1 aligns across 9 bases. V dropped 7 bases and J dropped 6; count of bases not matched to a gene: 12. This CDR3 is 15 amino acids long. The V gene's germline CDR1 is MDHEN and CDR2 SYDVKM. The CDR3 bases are TGTGCCAGCAACCTATCGACAGGGGGGAGGGCTGAAGCTTTCTTT. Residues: CASNLSTGGRAEAFF.

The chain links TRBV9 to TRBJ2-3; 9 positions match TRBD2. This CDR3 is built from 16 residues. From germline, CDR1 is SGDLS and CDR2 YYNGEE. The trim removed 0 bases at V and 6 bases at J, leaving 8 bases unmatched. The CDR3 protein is CASSVGSGRTGDTQYF. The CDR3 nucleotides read TGTGCCAGCAGCGTAGGCAGCGGGAGGACCGGGGATACGCAGTATTTT.

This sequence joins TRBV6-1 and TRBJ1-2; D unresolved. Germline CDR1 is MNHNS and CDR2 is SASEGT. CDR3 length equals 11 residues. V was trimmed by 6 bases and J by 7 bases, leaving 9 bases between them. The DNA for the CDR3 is TGTGCCAGCAGCCGGGGTAGTGGCTACACCTTC. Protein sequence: CASSRGSGYTF.

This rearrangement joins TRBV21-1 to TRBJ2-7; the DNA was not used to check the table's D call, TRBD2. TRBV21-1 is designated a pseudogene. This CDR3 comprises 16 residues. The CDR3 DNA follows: TGTGCCAGCAGCAAAGGCGCGAAGCGGGGCGTCGACGAGCAGTACTTC. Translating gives CASSKGAKRGVDEQYF.

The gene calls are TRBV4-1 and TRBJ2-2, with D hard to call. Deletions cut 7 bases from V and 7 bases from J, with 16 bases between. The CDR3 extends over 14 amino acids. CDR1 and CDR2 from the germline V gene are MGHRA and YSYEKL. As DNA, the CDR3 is TGCGCCAGCACCCCGGATGAGGAGATCGGGGAGCTGTTTTTT. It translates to CASTPDEEIGELFF.

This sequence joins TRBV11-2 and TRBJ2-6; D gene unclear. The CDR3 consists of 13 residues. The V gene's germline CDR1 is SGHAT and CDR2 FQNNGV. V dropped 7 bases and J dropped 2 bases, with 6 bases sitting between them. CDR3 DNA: TGTGCCAGCACCTCCCCTGGGGCCAACGTCCTGACTTTC. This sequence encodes CASTSPGANVLTF.

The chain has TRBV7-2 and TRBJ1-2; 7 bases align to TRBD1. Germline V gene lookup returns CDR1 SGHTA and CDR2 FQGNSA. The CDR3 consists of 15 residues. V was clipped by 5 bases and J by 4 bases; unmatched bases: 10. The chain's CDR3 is CASSTQQGISYGYTF. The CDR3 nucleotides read TGTGCCAGCAGCACCCAACAGGGGATAAGCTATGGCTACACCTTC.

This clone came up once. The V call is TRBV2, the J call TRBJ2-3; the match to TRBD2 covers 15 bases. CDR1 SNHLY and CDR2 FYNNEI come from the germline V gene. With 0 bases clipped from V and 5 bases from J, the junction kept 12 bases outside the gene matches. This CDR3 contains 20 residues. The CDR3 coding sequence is TGTGCCAGCAGTGAAGCCAGGACTAGCGGGGGGGCCGGTTCTCGAGATACGCAGTATTTT. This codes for CASSEARTSGGAGSRDTQYF.

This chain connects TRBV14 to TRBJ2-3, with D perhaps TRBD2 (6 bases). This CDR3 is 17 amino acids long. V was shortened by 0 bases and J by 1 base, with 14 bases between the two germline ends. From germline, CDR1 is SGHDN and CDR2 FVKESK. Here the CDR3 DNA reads TGTGCCAGCAGCCAAGATCGCGGGGAACACGGCACAGATACGCAGTATTTT. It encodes CASSQDRGEHGTDTQYF. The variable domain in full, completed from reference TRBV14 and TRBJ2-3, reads EAGVTQFPSHSVIEKGQTVTLRCDPISGHDNLYWYRRVMGKEIKFLLHFVKESKQDESGMPNNRFLAERTGGTYSTLKVQPAELEDSGVYFCASSQDRGEHGTDTQYFGPGTRLTVL.

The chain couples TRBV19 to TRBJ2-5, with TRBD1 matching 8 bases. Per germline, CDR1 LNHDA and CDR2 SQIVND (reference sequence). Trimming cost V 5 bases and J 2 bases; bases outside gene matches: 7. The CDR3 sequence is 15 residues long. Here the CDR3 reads CASSPRDRLQETQYF. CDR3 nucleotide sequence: TGTGCCAGTAGTCCCCGGGACAGGTTACAAGAGACCCAGTACTTC.